This T cell receptor (beta chain) was recovered during a study of human T cells and chemical hapten exposure. Across the whole study: Enrolled patients were predominantly female and had alopecia areata, totalis or universalis. Per-sample TCR yield variation was attributed mainly to small pooled library volume differences.

Study results and limitations: Unchanged with DPC sensitization were TCRs above 1 in 1000 frequency.

Time point given: patch test 1, 2 weeks after DPC sensitization. Treatment: therapeutic diphenylcyclopropenone sensitization with weekly scalp DPC. Someone pulled total RNA out of unfractionated whole blood. This clonotype was picked up a small number of times. No antigen is known for it. Trimming took 7 bases from V and 1 from J; bases not matched to a gene: 10. The CDR3 runs to 16 residues. In germline, CDR1 is SGHRS, CDR2 YFSETQ. TCRdb re-analysed the RACE reads in MiXCR, keeping a single row per CDR3 protein. The sample has roughly 120,000 distinct CDR3 sequences, 9.5% to 13% seen once. The receptor was isolated from a woman in her forties or fifties with alopecia areata. Some clones in this sample may be carry-over from other donors' samples. The chain carries TRBV5-1 and TRBJ2-2; 7 bases are shared with TRBD2. Sequenced material: whole blood, taken in connection with sensitization to the hapten diphenylcyclopropenone (DPC). The CDR3 DNA sequence: TGCGCCAGCTCCGAGCGGGGCTTTCAGAACACCGGGGAGCTGTTTTTT. Amino acids: CASSERGFQNTGELFF.